Following are 24 T cell receptor beta chains from one sample sequenced in a study of blood T cells in healthy people across ages. The second PCR ran about 6 to 12 cycles with a sample-barcoded 5' primer and J-beta primers. TCRdb re-called the 5' RACE reads with MiXCR, one entry per CDR3 protein. The sample carries about 1.8 million distinct CDR3 sequences, 40% to 55% recorded once. The specimen sequenced was blood. All receptors come from a woman aged 40 to 55 in good health.

The rearrangement uses TRBV18 and TRBJ2-1; 9 nucleotides line up with TRBD1. J gave up 6 bases and V 6 bases, and 6 bases lay outside the gene matches. Germline V gene sequence: CDR1 KGHSH, CDR2 LQKENI. The length of the CDR3 is 14 residues. This CDR3 reads CASSGQGQANEQFF. CDR3 nucleotides: TGTGCCAGCTCGGGACAGGGCCAGGCCAATGAGCAGTTCTTC.

This clonotype was seen only a few times. The chain combines TRBV24-1 with TRBJ2-7, with D possibly TRBD1 on 6 matching bases. This CDR3 has 12 residues. Deletions cut 5 bases from V and 3 bases from J, with 7 bases between. CDR1 and CDR2 from the germline V gene are KGHDR and SFDVKD. The CDR3 is CATSVRGYEQYF. CDR3 nucleotides: TGTGCCACCAGTGTCAGGGGCTACGAGCAGTACTTC.

The chain carries TRBV5-1 and TRBJ2-1, with D unclear. Per germline, CDR1 SGHRS and CDR2 YFSETQ. The germline V and J ends were trimmed by 2 bases and 6 bases, with 6 bases remaining between them. The length of the CDR3 is 12 residues. The CDR3 loop is CASSFQTNEQFF. The DNA for the CDR3 is TGCGCCAGCAGCTTCCAGACCAATGAGCAGTTCTTC. Variable domain in full (rest from reference TRBV5-1 and TRBJ2-1): KAGVTQTPRYLIKTRGQQVTLSCSPISGHRSVSWYQQTPGQGLQFLFEYFSETQRNKGNFPGRFSGRQFSNSRSEMNVSTLELGDSALYLCASSFQTNEQFFGPGTRLTVL.

This clonotype has only a few counts. This chain uses TRBV3-1 with TRBJ1-2, with D possibly TRBD1 on 5 matching bases. The V gene's germline CDR1 is LGHDT and CDR2 YNNKEL (reference sequence). The CDR3 is made up of 15 amino acids. Deletions cut 4 bases from V and 3 bases from J, with 15 bases between. The CDR3: CASSPHARVDYGYTF. The CDR3 region has the DNA TGTGCCAGCAGCCCCCATGCCAGGGTTGACTATGGCTACACCTTC.

This rearrangement joins TRBV20-1 to TRBJ2-1; 7 bases line up with TRBD2. The CDR3 runs to 13 residues. Germline V gene sequence: CDR1 DFQATT, CDR2 SNEGSKA (reference sequence). V lost 6 bases and J lost 4; bases outside the gene matches: 6. CDR3 loop: CSAPSGAYNEQFF. The DNA for the CDR3 is TGCAGTGCCCCTAGCGGAGCTTACAATGAGCAGTTCTTC.

This clonotype was observed a few times. The CDR3 loop is CASSKTGALAKNIQYF. CDR3 DNA sequence: TGCGCCAGCAGCAAGACAGGGGCCTTAGCCAAAAACATTCAGTACTTC. The chain couples TRBV4-3 to TRBJ2-4; 8 bases line up with TRBD1. Germline CDR1 reads LGHNA; CDR2 reads YSLEER. There are 16 residues in the CDR3. The V gene end was trimmed by 5 bases and the J gene end by 0 bases; junction bases not matched to a gene: 6.

The gene calls are TRBV10-1 and TRBJ1-5; unclear D gene. Germline V gene sequence: CDR1 WNHNN, CDR2 SYGVQD (reference sequence). CDR3 length: 13 residues. V gave up 2 bases and J gave up 7 bases, with 9 bases separating them. This CDR3 reads CASSEEISQPQHF. The DNA of the CDR3 is TGCGCCAGCAGTGAGGAGATTTCCCAGCCCCAGCATTTT.

V is TRBV7-9 and J is TRBJ2-5; D is perhaps TRBD1 (6 bases). CDR1 is SEHNR, CDR2 FQNEAQ, per germline (reference sequence). V lost 8 bases and J lost 5, with 18 bases in between. This CDR3 contains 14 residues. CDR3 nucleotides: TGTGCCAGCGGCTCTTCAAATGGGGGCGAGACCCAGTACTTC. Translating gives CASGSSNGGETQYF.

V and J are TRBV7-2 and TRBJ2-1; no clear D. The CDR3 sequence is 16 residues long. The V end was cut by 1 base, the J end by 0 bases, with 10 bases between. Germline values: CDR1 SGHTA, CDR2 FQGNSA. In DNA, the CDR3 is TGTGCCAGCAGCTTAGAACGATTGAGCTCCTACAATGAGCAGTTCTTC. This translates into CASSLERLSSYNEQFF.

The chain is built from TRBV7-2 and TRBJ1-2, with D possibly TRBD1 on 5 matching bases. The CDR3 has 16 amino acids. Looked up from germline, CDR1 is SGHTA and CDR2 is FQGNSA. With 0 bases removed from V and 10 bases from J, the gap between germline ends came to 21 bases. In DNA form, the CDR3 reads TGTGCCAGCAGCTTAGCGCTGGCCAGGGCTGAGATCTCCTACACCTTC. Its protein is CASSLALARAEISYTF.

The chain is built from TRBV2 and TRBJ2-4; D uncertain. V dropped 3 bases and J dropped 0 bases, with 15 bases sitting between them. The CDR3 has 17 residues. In germline, CDR1 is SNHLY, CDR2 FYNNEI. The DNA for the CDR3 is TGTGCCAGCAGTGACCTAGGGTTATGGGGAGCCAAAAACATTCAGTACTTC. Translated: CASSDLGLWGAKNIQYF.

The rearrangement links TRBV10-3 to TRBJ1-6, with D possibly being TRBD1 (5 bases). The CDR3 runs 15 residues. Per germline, CDR1 ENHRY and CDR2 SYGVKD. Trimming left V 6 bases short and J 8 bases short, with 17 bases between. The DNA of the CDR3 is TGTGCCATCAGGCCTCACACCCCGGGGGATTCACCCCTCCACTTT. It is translated as CAIRPHTPGDSPLHF.

This clonotype was recorded a few times. This chain uses TRBV20-1 with TRBJ2-3; 9 bases are a match to TRBD2. The CDR3 has 14 residues. Trimming took 6 bases from V and 3 from J; bases not matched to a gene: 7. Germline CDR1 is DFQATT and CDR2 is SNEGSKA (reference sequence). The CDR3, as DNA: TGCAGTGCATTTCGCGGGGGGGCAACAGATACGCAGTATTTT. Its protein is CSAFRGGATDTQYF.

A few counts support this clonotype. The rearrangement joins TRBV4-2 to TRBJ2-7; D call uncertain. The tail of the sequence fits TRBJ2-5 better, so the J call may be wrong. Per the germline V gene, CDR1 is LGHNA and CDR2 is YNFKEQ. This CDR3 comprises 14 residues. DNA for the CDR3: TGTGCCAGCAGCCAAGATCCGGAGAAAGAGACCCAGTACTTC. Its translation is CASSQDPEKETQYF.

This sequence joins TRBV2 and TRBJ2-3; 8 bases agree with TRBD1. The V gene's germline CDR1 is SNHLY and CDR2 FYNNEI. This CDR3 region has 14 residues. The trim removed 10 bases at V and 6 bases at J, leaving 12 bases unmatched. CDR3 region: CATKPGTGSDTQYF. The CDR3 DNA reads TGTGCCACCAAGCCCGGGACAGGTAGTGATACGCAGTATTTT.

The table lists this clonotype with a few counts. This chain uses TRBV20-1 with TRBJ1-5; D possibly corresponds to TRBD1 (5 bases). CDR1 is DFQATT, CDR2 SNEGSKA, per germline (reference sequence). Deletions cut 3 bases from V and 5 bases from J, with 11 bases between. The length of the CDR3 is 13 residues. The CDR3 coding sequence is TGCAGTGCTAGTCCGGGAGGGGATCAGCCCCAGCATTTT. As protein: CSASPGGDQPQHF.

The chain uses TRBV11-1 and TRBJ2-5; possible D gene TRBD1, 6 bases. CDR1 is SGHAT and CDR2 is FQDESV in the germline V gene (reference sequence). This CDR3 has 14 amino acids. Trimming removed 6 bases from V and 4 bases from J, with 15 bases in between. The CDR3 loop reads CASSPGAARETQYF. As DNA, the CDR3 is TGTGCCAGCAGTCCAGGGGCCGCCCGAGAGACCCAGTACTTC.

The chain carries TRBV5-1 and TRBJ2-1; 12 nucleotides line up with TRBD2. Unmatched junction bases numbered 6, after V lost 4 bases and J lost 7 bases. The length of the CDR3 is 15 residues. The germline V gene has CDR1 SGHRS and CDR2 YFSETQ. The CDR3 bases are TGCGCCAGCAGCGGGCTAGCGGGGGGGCAGAATGAGCAGTTCTTC. Its translation is CASSGLAGGQNEQFF. Full variable domain (missing parts from reference TRBV5-1 and TRBJ2-1): KAGVTQTPRYLIKTRGQQVTLSCSPISGHRSVSWYQQTPGQGLQFLFEYFSETQRNKGNFPGRFSGRQFSNSRSEMNVSTLELGDSALYLCASSGLAGGQNEQFFGPGTRLTVL.

The chain uses TRBV28 and TRBJ2-7; TRBD1 aligns across 7 bases. The J call may be mistaken, given a closer DNA end match to TRBJ2-5. CDR3 size: 12 residues. CDR1 is MDHEN and CDR2 is SYDVKM in the germline V gene. CDR3 bases: TGTGCCAGCACCGTCAGGGGGGAGACCCAGTACTTC. Its protein is CASTVRGETQYF.

The V and J genes are TRBV5-1 and TRBJ1-2; D is possibly TRBD1 (6 bases). Germline V gene data show CDR1 as SGHRS and CDR2 as YFSETQ. V was shortened by 0 bases and J by 2 bases, with 11 bases between the two germline ends. The CDR3 loop spans 15 amino acids. CDR3 in DNA: TGCGCCAGCAGCTTGGTGGGGGCCGGAAACTATGGCTACACCTTC. Amino acids: CASSLVGAGNYGYTF. The full variable domain, its missing parts supplied by reference TRBV5-1 and TRBJ1-2, is KAGVTQTPRYLIKTRGQQVTLSCSPISGHRSVSWYQQTPGQGLQFLFEYFSETQRNKGNFPGRFSGRQFSNSRSEMNVSTLELGDSALYLCASSLVGAGNYGYTFGSGTRLTVV.

V gene TRBV28 combines with J gene TRBJ2-7, with 9 bases lining up with TRBD1. The V and J ends lost 8 bases and 7 bases, in that order; junction bases with no gene match: 6. Germline CDR1 and CDR2: MDHEN and SYDVKM. This CDR3 region has 12 residues. CDR3 bases: TGTGCCAGCGAGGGACAGGGCGAAGAGCAGTACTTC. Its protein is CASEGQGEEQYF.

The chain is built from TRBV28 and TRBJ2-3; 7 bases are a match to TRBD1. From germline, CDR1 is MDHEN and CDR2 SYDVKM. J was trimmed by 3 bases and V by 4 bases; bases with no gene match: 10. The CDR3 has 16 residues. The CDR3 protein is CASSSSQGIRTDTQYF. The CDR3 DNA reads TGTGCCAGCAGTTCATCACAGGGGATTAGGACAGATACGCAGTATTTT. The variable domain in full, completed from reference TRBV28 and TRBJ2-3, reads DVKVTQSSRYLVKRTGEKVFLECVQDMDHENMFWYRQDPGLGLRLIYFSYDVKMKEKGDIPEGYSVSREKKERFSLILESASTNQTSMYLCASSSSQGIRTDTQYFGPGTRLTVL.

This clonotype came up a few times. The chain joins TRBV20-1 to TRBJ2-7, with TRBD2 identical over 8 bases. After removal of 3 bases from V and 6 bases from J, the junction contained 13 bases not matched to a gene. Germline V gene data show CDR1 as DFQATT and CDR2 as SNEGSKA (reference sequence). CDR3 length: 15 amino acids. This CDR3 reads CSASEGRTSSGEQYF. CDR3 nucleotide sequence: TGCAGTGCTAGTGAGGGAAGGACTAGCTCGGGCGAGCAGTACTTC.

V gene TRBV24-1 combines with J gene TRBJ2-1; D could derive from TRBD1 or TRBD2 (5 bases each). The CDR3 is 17 amino acids. Deletions cut 3 bases from V and 4 bases from J, with 18 bases between. Germline values: CDR1 KGHDR, CDR2 SFDVKD. CDR3 DNA: TGTGCCACCAGTGATGGGGGAGCGGTGGGTCCATACAATGAGCAGTTCTTC. Its translation is CATSDGGAVGPYNEQFF.